One sample yielded the 2 T cell receptor beta chains listed below, sequenced in a study of response to subunit inactivated influenza vaccine. A single record per CDR3 protein comes from TCRdb applying MiXCR to the RT-PCR reads. Of a few hundred thousand distinct CDR3 sequences in the sample, around a fifth are singletons; the top ten hold roughly a tenth. The source material was PBMCs from blood, sampled approximately 22 months after vaccination. These receptor sequences come from a man aged 45-69 years who received an inactivated influenza vaccine.

This clonotype was recorded at least ten times. The J gene is TRBJ1-5, the V gene TRBV4-1; D is perhaps TRBD1 (5 bases). V was trimmed by 3 bases and J by 6 bases, leaving 9 bases between them. The CDR3 runs to 13 residues. CDR1 is MGHRA and CDR2 is YSYEKL in the germline V gene. CDR3 region: CASSQADSQPQHF. CDR3 DNA: TGCGCCAGCAGCCAGGCCGACAGTCAGCCCCAGCATTTT.

The chain uses TRBV6-1 and TRBJ2-7, with D maybe TRBD1 (6 bases). Germline loops: CDR1 MNHNS, CDR2 SASEGT. Trimming shortened V by 6 bases and J by 0 bases, and 12 bases separated the two germline ends. This CDR3 region has 14 residues. CDR3 nucleotides: TGTGCCAGCAGAAAGACAGGAAACTCCTACGAGCAGTACTTC. Protein: CASRKTGNSYEQYF.